The rows below give T cell receptor beta chains drawn from one sample of a study of radiotherapy plus CTLA-4 blockade in lung cancer. Clones were sequenced by immunoSEQ multiplex PCR, and TCRdb holds only the in-frame ones, with some missing. The table has 50,000 or so clones, around 77% seen once; the top ten hold 8.3%. The sample was peripheral blood, taken from a patient treated with radiotherapy plus ipilimumab. The receptors were sampled from a human donor with non-small cell lung cancer who had stable disease on radiotherapy plus ipilimumab. CDR3s leave out the opening cysteine and the closing phenylalanine or tryptophan.

v_gene	CDR3aa
TRBV6-1	ASPEQGARGNTIY
TRBV19	ASSIPGDNEQF
TRBV30	AWTMGVADNSPLH
TRBV13	ASSRGERSNQPQH
TRBV25-1	ASSEGRDAKNIQY
TRBV20-1	STRTDTEAF
TRBV9	ASSAQDYQETQY
TRBV5-1	ASSLYGVYTGELF
TRBV7-7	ASSLAPGTSTDTQY
TRBV19	ASSPRPNSNQPQH
TRBV9	ASSLTAGETDTQY
TRBV6-5	ASSYSRGIGGYT
TRBV27	ASSLLETGGGYT
TRBV27	ASSLQAGNTIY
TRBV6-1	ASSEFGGSNTEAF
TRBV5-4	ASSDRGLLAKNIQY
TRBV10-1	ASSEGGPQETQY
TRBV30	AWSFGTGYEKLF
TRBV7-3	ASSLQGATEAF